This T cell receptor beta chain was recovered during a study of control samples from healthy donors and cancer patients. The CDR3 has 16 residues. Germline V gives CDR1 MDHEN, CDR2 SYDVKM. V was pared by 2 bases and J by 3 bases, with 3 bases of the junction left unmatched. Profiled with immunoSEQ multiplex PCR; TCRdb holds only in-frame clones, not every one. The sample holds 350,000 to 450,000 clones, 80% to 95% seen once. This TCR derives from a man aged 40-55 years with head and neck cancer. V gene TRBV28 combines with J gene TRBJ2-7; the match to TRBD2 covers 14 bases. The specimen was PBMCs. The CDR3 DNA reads TGTGCCAGCAGTTTACCAGGACTAGCGGGAGGCTACGAGCAGTACTTC. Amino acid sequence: CASSLPGLAGGYEQYF.